This TCR beta chain comes out of a study of blood T cell repertoires in COVID-19. Using immunoSEQ multiplex PCR, the repertoire was profiled, and TCRdb retains in-frame clones only, with some absent. This table holds almost 400,000 clones, approximately 87% found once. The sequencing input was PBMCs or T cells enriched from blood (not recorded which). The source of this sequence is a woman between 25 and 40 years old with acute COVID-19.

The DNA of the CDR3 is TGTGCCAGCAGCTTGGGACAGGATAACTATGGCTACACCTTC. This codes for CASSLGQDNYGYTF. The chain recombines TRBV5-4 with TRBJ1-2; TRBD1 is a possible D gene (6 bases). CDR3 size: 14 residues. Trimming removed 0 bases at V and 1 base at J, with 7 bases between. Germline CDR1 SGHNT, CDR2 YYREEE (reference sequence).